A single TCR beta chain is shown here with its context. The count of this clone is one. No antigen is known for it. No much larger clone is present one base from it, and per-base qualities are unavailable. Library preparation was by the immunoSEQ multiplex PCR assay. For most patients, genomic DNA was isolated with the Qiagen DNeasy Blood and Tissue Kit and sent frozen to Adaptive Biotechnologies for TCR sequencing. For most patients, genomic DNA was subjected to high-throughput TCR-beta CDR3 sequencing by Adaptive Biotechnologies. The paper's processing steps were these. Adaptive's ImmunoSEQ software was the source of the TCR sequencing data for roughly 19 patients, while a few other patients were processed with MiXCR and VDJtools. CD4 versus CD8 sorting errors were corrected by removing sequences found in both subsets at a frequency ratio below 5:1. CDR3 nucleotide sequences shared between donor and recipient were removed because their origin could not be assigned. At least 2-fold expansion over unstimulated cells and a minimum CFSE-low frequency of 0.002% (template counts) or 0.001% (read counts) were required for clones to be classified as alloreactive. Mappable clones were those detected in sequenced pre-transplant spleen, lymph node, or MLR CFSE-low populations of the donor or recipient. Cumulative frequency of alloreactive clones was calculated as a percentage of all sequences weighted by copy number. What TCRdb holds here is the immuneACCESS table cut down to in-frame rearrangements. Part of the clones is not present; checked against another copy, under half of the missing clones reflect an unresolved V gene, and the others are unexplained. The DNA was the basis for D and trimming; V, J and clone size are from that table. The sample has about 82,000 clones on record, about 91% of them singletons. Under 0.4% of the sample comes from the top ten.

These data originate in a study of graft-versus-host responses after intestinal transplantation (dated by TCRdb to the early 2020s). Regarding the research as a whole: The transplants that recipients received were multivisceral, liver-intestinal, or isolated intestinal. Instead of going to the commercial service, samples from a few later patients were sequenced in-house on an Illumina MiSeq and processed with MiXCR. A peak of at least 4% donor T cells among recipient peripheral blood mononuclear cells was the definition used for donor T cell macrochimerism. After intestinal transplantation, graft-versus-host and host-versus-graft alloreactive T cell clones were followed in the graft, circulation and bone marrow using bulk TCR-beta CDR3 sequencing. Of the 20 to 25 intestinal transplant recipients enrolled in the cohort, one of whom was a retransplant, 3 patients without pretransplant specimens were excluded. Alloreactive clones were identified by sequencing pre-transplant mixed lymphocyte reaction products and comparing these products with unstimulated pre-transplant donor and recipient T cells. Every recipient was given anti-thymocyte globulin induction, then maintenance tacrolimus and steroids for 2 to 3 years. The paper as a whole reports these results and caveats: Peak levels of circulating GvH clones were associated with declines in HvG clones early after transplant. Patients with donor T cell macrochimerism had high GvH to HvG T cell clonal ratios in their allografts. GvH clones turned up in recipient bone marrow, with some appearing earlier in ileal mucosa or blood, a pattern consistent with an intestinal mucosal origin. The conclusions were limited by the relatively low number and heterogeneity of the intestinal transplant patients.

Taken from the germline V gene, the CDR1 and CDR2 loops are MDHEN and SYDVKM. V drops 10 bases and J drops 0 bases, leaving 16 bases in between. Measured from the cysteine to the phenylalanine, the CDR3 is 15 residues long. The sequence is cut down to CDR3 DNA, 45 bases in frame from base 1. According to the study, the label for this sample's time point signals: cells obtained before transplantation from donor or recipient. CD3+CD4+ and CD3+CD8+ populations were FACS-sorted from unstimulated pre-transplant donor and recipient cells taken from spleen or lymph nodes. This receptor was taken from a human donor who was the organ donor for an intestinal transplant. The specimen was unstimulated CD4+ T cells sorted from spleen or lymph node cells, collected before transplant. The sequence is built from TRBV28 and TRBJ1-3; the D gene is perhaps TRBD1, from 5 matching bases. The DNA sequence is given as TGTGCCACCTCCTCGGGACTGGCCTCTGGAAACACCATATATTTT. Its protein is CATSSGLASGNTIYF.